This T cell receptor beta chain was recovered during a study of blood T cell repertoires in COVID-19. Per the authors' pipeline: By means of reference gene primer amplification, nucleated cell counts were estimated. Using immunoSEQ multiplex PCR, the repertoire was profiled, and TCRdb retains in-frame clones only, with some absent. D and trimming come from the DNA, and the V and J calls and clone size come from that table. The sample records about 52,000 clones, more than 75% being singletons. The CDR3 consists of 14 residues. Per germline, CDR1 SGHRS and CDR2 YFSETQ. V was pared by 0 bases and J by 7 bases, with 4 bases of the junction left unmatched. This clone came up once.

The sample taken for sequencing was peripheral blood. The receptor's source is a man between 65 and 80 years old with acute or convalescent COVID-19. The V call is TRBV5-1, the J call TRBJ2-1, with TRBD1 matching 7 bases. CDR3 nucleotide sequence: TGCGCCAGCAGCTTGGAGGCCAGGGGGAATGAGCAGTTCTTC. Its protein product is CASSLEARGNEQFF.